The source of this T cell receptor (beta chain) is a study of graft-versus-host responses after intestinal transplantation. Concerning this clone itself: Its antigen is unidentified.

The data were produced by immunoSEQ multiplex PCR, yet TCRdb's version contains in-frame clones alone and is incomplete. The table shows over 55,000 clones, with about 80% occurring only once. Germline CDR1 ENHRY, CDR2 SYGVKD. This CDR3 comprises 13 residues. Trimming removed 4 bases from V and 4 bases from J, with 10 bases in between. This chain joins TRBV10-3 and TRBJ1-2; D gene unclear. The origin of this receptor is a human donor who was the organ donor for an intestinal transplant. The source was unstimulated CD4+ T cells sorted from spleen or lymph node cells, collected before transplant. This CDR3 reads CAISVLESYGYTF. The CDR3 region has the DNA TGTGCCATCAGTGTATTGGAGAGCTATGGCTACACCTTC.